The 3 T cell receptor beta chains presented below share a single source sample, sequenced in a study of radiotherapy plus CTLA-4 blockade in lung cancer. This table comes from immunoSEQ multiplex PCR, and its TCRdb copy is limited to in-frame clones, with some not included. The sample has 90,000 to 100,000 clones, approximately 75% seen once; the top ten hold approximately 2.8%. The sample was peripheral blood, taken from a patient treated with radiotherapy plus ipilimumab. These receptor sequences come from a human donor with non-small cell lung cancer who had a partial response to radiotherapy plus ipilimumab. Some clones in this sample may be carry-over from other donors' samples.

This chain uses TRBV27 with TRBJ2-5; TRBD1 aligns across 10 bases. Trimming at V came to 5 bases and at J to 5 bases, leaving 8 bases not matched to a gene. Looked up from germline, CDR1 is MNHEY and CDR2 is SMNVEV (reference sequence). The CDR3 covers 15 residues. The CDR3 loop reads CASSPDRGRGETQYF. DNA of the CDR3: TGTGCCAGCAGTCCAGACAGGGGGCGGGGGGAGACCCAGTACTTC.

This clone was counted only a few times. The J gene is TRBJ2-2, the V gene TRBV4-1, with D possibly matching TRBD1 (6 bases). The CDR3 is 16 residues long. The ends were cut back, 5 bases at V and 4 bases at J, with 17 bases in the middle. The germline CDR1 and CDR2 sequences are MGHRA and YSYEKL. CDR3 region: CASSRVGTRGTGELFF. The CDR3 DNA is TGCGCCAGCAGCAGGGTGGGCACCAGGGGCACCGGGGAGCTGTTTTTT.

CDR3 bases: TGTGCCAGTAGTATAGGGACAGAACCCTACGAGCAGTACTTC. Translated: CASSIGTEPYEQYF. The chain employs TRBV19 and TRBJ2-7; TRBD1 might be the D (6 bases). Germline V gene lookup returns CDR1 LNHDA and CDR2 SQIVND (reference sequence). This CDR3 comprises 14 residues. V was shortened by 1 base and J by 2 bases, with 9 bases between the two germline ends. The variable domain in full, completed from reference TRBV19 and TRBJ2-7, reads DGGITQSPKYLFRKEGQNVTLSCEQNLNHDAMYWYRQDPGQGLRLIYYSQIVNDFQKGDIAEGYSVSREKKESFPLTVTSAQKNPTAFYLCASSIGTEPYEQYFGPGTRLTVT.